The T cell receptor (beta chain) described here comes from a study of T cell changes during pregnancy in multiple sclerosis. The sample holds one count of this clone. Method: immunoSEQ multiplex PCR; TCRdb's copy keeps in-frame clones and lacks some. The sample yields approximately 23,000 clones, approximately 89% seen once. The length of the CDR3 is 13 residues. Germline CDR1 reads SGHNT; CDR2 reads YYREEE (reference sequence). After removal of 4 bases from V and 1 base from J, the junction contained 2 bases not matched to a gene. This chain links TRBV5-4 with TRBJ2-7; 7 positions agree with TRBD1. The sequence was obtained from a female donor in good health, enrolled as a control in a pregnancy study. The sequenced sample was CD4+ T cells from peripheral blood mononuclear cells, obtained after pregnancy. CDR3 nucleotides: TGTGCCAGCAGCAGGGGACAGTCCTACGAGCAGTACTTC. Translation gives CASSRGQSYEQYF. Combining the CDR3 with reference TRBV5-4 and TRBJ2-7 gives the whole variable domain ETGVTQSPTHLIKTRGQQVTLRCSSQSGHNTVSWYQQALGQGPQFIFQYYREEENGRGNFPPRFSGLQFPNYSSELNVNALELDDSALYLCASSRGQSYEQYFGPGTRLTVT.